In this sample, the clone carrying this TCR beta chain turned up many times. What it binds is unknown. The data were taken from a study of neurological immune-mediated disorders. The V gene lost 3 bases and the J gene lost 2 bases, with 11 bases spanning the gap. Germline-derived CDR1 and CDR2 are SGHVS and FQNEAQ. The CDR3 covers 14 residues. The authors made cDNA by 5'RACE with 10-nucleotide random UMIs. From 15-18 subjects, over 180 million TCR-beta sequences were obtained in each sequencing run. TCRdb called the 5' RACE reads again in MiXCR, with one record for every CDR3 protein. The repertoire holds approximately 30,000 distinct CDR3 sequences, with around 15% as singletons. Study-level points and caveats: Expansion of TCR clones was greatest in HTLV-1-associated myelopathy and smallest in multiple sclerosis, where it fell below that of healthy controls.

What was sequenced was PBMCs. This clonotype was sampled from a man aged 70-80 years in good health. The J gene is TRBJ2-7, the V gene TRBV7-8, with D perhaps assigned TRBD1 or TRBD2 (5 bases each). CDR3: CASSFPGRTYEQYF. CDR3 DNA sequence: TGTGCCAGCAGCTTTCCGGGACGAACCTACGAGCAGTACTTC.